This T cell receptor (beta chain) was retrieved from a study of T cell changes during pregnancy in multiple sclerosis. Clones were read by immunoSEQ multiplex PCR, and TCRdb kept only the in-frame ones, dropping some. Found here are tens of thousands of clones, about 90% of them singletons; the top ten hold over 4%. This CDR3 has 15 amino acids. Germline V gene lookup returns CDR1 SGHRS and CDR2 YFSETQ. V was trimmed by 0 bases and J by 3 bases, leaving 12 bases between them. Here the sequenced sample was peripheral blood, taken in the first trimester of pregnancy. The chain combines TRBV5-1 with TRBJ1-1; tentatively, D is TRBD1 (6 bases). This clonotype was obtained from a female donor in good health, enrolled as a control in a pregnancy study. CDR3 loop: CASSLAQGRDTEAFF. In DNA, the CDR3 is TGCGCCAGCAGCTTGGCCCAGGGGCGGGACACTGAAGCTTTCTTT.